This T cell receptor beta chain was retrieved from a study of T cell responses to AZD1222 COVID-19 vaccine (dated by TCRdb to the early 2020s). Looking at the study overall: A total of more than 230 trial participants underwent TCR sequencing, of whom roughly 210 had received two doses of AZD1222 and roughly 26 had received two doses of the MenACWY control vaccine. Trial participants were enrolled by age into 18-55, 56-69 and 70-plus year subgroups, with approximately 150, 28 and 58 TCR-sequenced participants respectively. Overall results and qualifications from the work: Reportedly, almost half of the unique spike-specific TCRs recognized epitopes lying outside the regions that are mutated in the B.1.351 and B.1.1.7 variants. CD4 TCRs associated with the vaccine covered the entire spike protein, and the dominant responses were in regions 160-218 and 743-854. No day 14 peak-response samples were available, so repertoires were characterized only after the peak T cell response. Conclusions about previously exposed vaccinees are limited, since just a handful of AZD1222 recipients were seropositive for SARS-CoV-2 at baseline. Most participants were white British and females outnumbered males, and the authors suggested that clonal diversity may have been underestimated. In the small 56-69-year group, the increase in depth fell short of significance, most likely because of low power. Spike-specific TCR breadth and depth rose significantly after two AZD1222 doses compared with day 0 and with MenACWY recipients.

This specimen's time point label, interpreted: about 28 days (+/-7) after the second vaccine dose. AZD1222 recipients given second doses at about 4 weeks or at about 12 weeks were pooled, since spike-specific TCR depth and breadth were not found to differ between the two schedules. Samples from vaccinated people were obtained from the UK trials COV001 and COV002, which included a single-blind randomized controlled phase 2/3 trial of AZD1222 (ChAdOx1 nCoV-19) in healthy adults. For TCRbeta chain sequencing, PBMC samples were collected from trial participants at day 0 and at day 28 after the second dose. The CDR3 runs 18 amino acids, cysteine and phenylalanine included. The entry retains the CDR3 DNA only, 54 bases that are in frame from base 1. From the germline V gene, CDR1 is SGHTA and CDR2 is FQGNSA. The V end gives up 4 bases and the J end 0 bases, leaving 8 bases in the junction not matched to a gene.

Details on this clone: The clone's antigen remains unknown. Base quality data are lacking; no much larger clone is found one base away.

The CDR3 regions of human TCRbeta chains were analyzed by immunosequencing. In the authors' own workflow: Repertoire TCRs were checked for matches against a reference library of SARS-CoV-2-specific TCRs that had been generated using the MIRA antigen-specificity platform. Breadth was defined as the fraction of unique TCRs that were SARS-CoV-2-associated. Depth was defined as the fraction of total T cells that were SARS-CoV-2-associated. Using the MIRA data, each spike-specific TCR was mapped to the spike region that the TCR reacts to and placed in a CD4 or CD8 class. Log10-transformed breadth and depth values were compared by one-way ANOVA with Sidak's multiple comparisons tests. TCRdb mirrors the immuneACCESS table, restricted to in-frame sequences. Some clones are absent from its copies; in checked studies, under half trace to an unresolved V gene, and the reason for the others is unknown. V and J calls plus clone size are reproduced from that table; the DNA served to infer D and trimming. The sample table holds about 110,000 clones, of which 80% to 95% were seen once. The ten top clones hold 2% to 2.5% of the sample.

This chain is built from TRBV7-2 and TRBJ1-5, with 11 bases matching TRBD1. The clonotype originates from an adult who received the AZD1222 COVID-19 vaccine. This sample comprised peripheral blood, obtained 28 days after the second AZD1222 dose. The CDR3 sequence is CASSSRDRGAYSNQPQHF. At the DNA level, the sequence is TGTGCCAGCAGCTCCCGGGACAGGGGGGCTTATAGCAATCAGCCCCAGCATTTT. The full variable domain, completed from the reference TRBV7-2 and TRBJ1-5 proteins outside the CDR3, reads GAGVSQSPSNKVTEKGKDVELRCDPISGHTALYWYRQSLGQGLEFLIYFQGNSAPDKSGLPSDRFSAERTGGSVSTLTIQRTQQEDSAVYLCASSSRDRGAYSNQPQHFGDGTRLSIL.